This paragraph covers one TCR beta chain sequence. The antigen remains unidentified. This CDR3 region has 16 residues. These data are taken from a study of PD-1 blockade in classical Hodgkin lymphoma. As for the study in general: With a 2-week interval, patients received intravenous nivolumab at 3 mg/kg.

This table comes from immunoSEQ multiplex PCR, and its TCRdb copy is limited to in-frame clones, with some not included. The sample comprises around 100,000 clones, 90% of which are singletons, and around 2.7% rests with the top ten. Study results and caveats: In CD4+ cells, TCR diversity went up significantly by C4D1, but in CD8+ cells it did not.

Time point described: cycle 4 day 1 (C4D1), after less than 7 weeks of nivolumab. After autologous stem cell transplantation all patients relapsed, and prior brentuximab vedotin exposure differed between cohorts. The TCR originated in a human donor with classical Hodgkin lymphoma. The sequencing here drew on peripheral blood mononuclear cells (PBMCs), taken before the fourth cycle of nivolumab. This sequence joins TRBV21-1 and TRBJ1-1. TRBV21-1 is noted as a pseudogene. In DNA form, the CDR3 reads TGTGCCAGCAGCAAAGACGGTTCAGATATGAACACTGAAGCTTTCTTT. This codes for CASSKDGSDMNTEAFF.